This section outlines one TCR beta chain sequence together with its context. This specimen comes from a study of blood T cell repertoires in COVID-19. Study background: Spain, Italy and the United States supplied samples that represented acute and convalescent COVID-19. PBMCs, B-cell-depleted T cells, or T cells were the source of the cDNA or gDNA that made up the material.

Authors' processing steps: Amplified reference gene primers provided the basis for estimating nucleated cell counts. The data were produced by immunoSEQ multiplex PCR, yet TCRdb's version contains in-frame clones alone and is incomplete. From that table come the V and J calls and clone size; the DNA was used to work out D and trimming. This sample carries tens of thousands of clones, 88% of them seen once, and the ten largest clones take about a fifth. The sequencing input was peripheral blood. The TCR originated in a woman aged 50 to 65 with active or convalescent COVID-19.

The CDR3 region has the DNA TGTGCCAGCAGTGAAAGTGGCGTCGCTAGAGGAGAGTACGAGCAGTACTTC. Residues: CASSESGVARGEYEQYF. The chain uses TRBV2 and TRBJ2-7; no definite D call. With 2 bases removed from V and 4 bases from J, the gap between germline ends came to 21 bases. The CDR3 has 17 amino acids. Looked up from germline, CDR1 is SNHLY and CDR2 is FYNNEI.